This T cell receptor beta chain stems from a study of T cells after yellow fever vaccination. Looking at the study overall: Fractions of limited cellularity were prepared by means of SMART-Seq v4 Ultra Low Input.

Points on this clonotype: Its antigen is unknown.

Synthesis of TCR cDNA relied on 5'RACE template switching, which attached a universal primer site and UMIs. One entry per CDR3 protein results from TCRdb running MiXCR on the 5' RACE reads. The table shows about 310,000 distinct CDR3 sequences, with roughly 4% occurring only once. The study's findings and limits: The secondary response was weaker, and its peak arrived faster, on day 5 versus 15.

The CDR3 extends over 16 amino acids. V shed 1 base, J shed 4 bases, and the junction held 7 bases outside the gene matches. CDR1 is GTSNPN and CDR2 is SVGIG in the germline V gene (reference sequence). The source was PBMCs, collected on the day of the yellow fever booster vaccination. The rearrangement joins TRBV30 to TRBJ1-3, with 10 bases fitting TRBD1. The origin of this receptor is a man aged 18 to 35 who received the YFV17D yellow fever vaccine. The CDR3 nucleotides read TGTGCCTGGAGTGCACCCCGACAGGGGGCAGGAAACACCATATATTTT. It is translated as CAWSAPRQGAGNTIYF.